This T cell receptor (beta chain) was identified during a study of CD8 T cell repertoires and HIV-1 epitope variants. Method: immunoSEQ multiplex PCR; TCRdb's copy keeps in-frame clones and lacks some. The sample has about 6,600 clones; about 66% are singletons. The CDR3 spans 13 residues. Germline V gene sequence: CDR1 SGHTA, CDR2 FQGTGA. V was pared by 7 bases and J by 6 bases, with 15 bases between. With respect to this clone: Its antigen is not known.

The specimen was cultured CD8+ T cells derived from PBMCs. The V gene is TRBV7-3, the J gene TRBJ1-1; a possible D gene is TRBD1 (6 bases). The clonotype was recovered from a male donor with HIV. CDR3 region: CASTLTGGSEAFF. CDR3 nucleotide sequence: TGTGCCAGCACCCTGACAGGAGGCTCTGAAGCTTTCTTT.